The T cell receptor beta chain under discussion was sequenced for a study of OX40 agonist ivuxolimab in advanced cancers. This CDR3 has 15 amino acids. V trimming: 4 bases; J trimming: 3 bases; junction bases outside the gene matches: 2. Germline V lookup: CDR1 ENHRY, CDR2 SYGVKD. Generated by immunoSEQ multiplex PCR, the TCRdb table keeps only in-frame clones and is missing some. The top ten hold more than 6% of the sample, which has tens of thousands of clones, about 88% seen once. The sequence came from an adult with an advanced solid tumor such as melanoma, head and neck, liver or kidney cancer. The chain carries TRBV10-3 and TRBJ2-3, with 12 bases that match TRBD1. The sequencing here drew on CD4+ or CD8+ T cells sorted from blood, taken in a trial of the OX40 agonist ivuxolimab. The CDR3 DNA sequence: TGTGCCATCAGTGGGGGACAGGGGGCAACAGATACGCAGTATTTT. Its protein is CAISGGQGATDTQYF.